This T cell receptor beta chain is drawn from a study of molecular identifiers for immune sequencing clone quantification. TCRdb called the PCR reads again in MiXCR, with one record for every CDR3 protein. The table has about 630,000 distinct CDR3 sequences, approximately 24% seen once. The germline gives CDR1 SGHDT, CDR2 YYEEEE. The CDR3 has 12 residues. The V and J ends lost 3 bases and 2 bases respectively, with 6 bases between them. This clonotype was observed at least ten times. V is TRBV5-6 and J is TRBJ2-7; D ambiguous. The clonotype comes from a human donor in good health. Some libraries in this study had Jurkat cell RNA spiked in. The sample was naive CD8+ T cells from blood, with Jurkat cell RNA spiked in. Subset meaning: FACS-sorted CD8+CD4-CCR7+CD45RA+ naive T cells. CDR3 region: CASSSATYEQYF. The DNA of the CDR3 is TGTGCCAGCAGCTCGGCTACCTACGAGCAGTACTTC.